A selection of T cell receptor beta chains follows, all from one sample in a study of blood T cell repertoires in COVID-19. Here immunoSEQ multiplex PCR was the method, and the copy in TCRdb shows in-frame clones only, minus some. Here the sample spans about 97,000 clones, roughly nine tenths being singletons. Sequencing input: peripheral blood. These receptors all stem from a man over 45 with acute or convalescent COVID-19. Each CDR3 is given with its conserved first and last residue. D genes are given only for firm matches. For some rows the clone size is stated as once, few or many, or as a class when expanded; others skip it.

NA | TRBJ2-1 | TRBD2 | TRBV7-2 | TGTGCCAGCACCCTGACTAGCGGGGGTAACAATGAGCAGTTCTTC | CASTLTSGGNNEQFF
NA | TRBJ2-5 | NA | TRBV28 | TGTGCCAGCAGCCGAAGGTCGGATGGGCGGGGAGTAAAAGAGACCCAGTACTTC | CASSRRSDGRGVKETQYF
NA | TRBJ1-1 | NA | TRBV18 | TGTGCCAGCTCACCCCAGACAGTCGATCAAAACACTGAAGCTTTCTTT | CASSPQTVDQNTEAFF
NA | TRBJ2-5 | TRBD1 | TRBV11-2 | TGTGCCAGCAGCCGCGACAGGGCCCAAGAGACCCAGTACTTC | CASSRDRAQETQYF
NA | TRBJ1-1 | TRBD1 | TRBV7-9 | TGTGCCAGCAGCTTCGGACAGGGAGAAGCTTTCTTT | CASSFGQGEAFF
NA | TRBJ2-7 | TRBD1 | TRBV5-1 | TGCGCCAGCAGCTTTGACAGGGGGCTGTACGAGCAGTACTTC | CASSFDRGLYEQYF
NA | TRBJ2-1 | TRBD1 | TRBV11-2 | TGTGCCAGCAGGAGCCTAAGACCGGGACAGGGCTCCAATGAGCAGTTCTTC | CASRSLRPGQGSNEQFF
NA | TRBJ2-2 | NA | TRBV19 | TGTGCCAGTAGTAGAGGGGGGGGCCCCGGGGAGCTGTTTTTT | CASSRGGGPGELFF
NA | TRBJ1-1 | NA | TRBV30 | TGTGCCTGGAGTGTACTAGGAGGCACTGAAGCTTTCTTT | CAWSVLGGTEAFF
NA | TRBJ1-1 | TRBD1 | TRBV30 | TGTGCCTGGAGTCGACAGGGAAGGGGGACTGAAGCTTTCTTT | CAWSRQGRGTEAFF
NA | TRBJ1-5 | NA | TRBV5-6 | TGTGCCAGCAGCTTGGGCAGGGTGAATCAGCCCCAGCATTTT | CASSLGRVNQPQHF
NA | TRBJ1-2 | NA | TRBV30 | TGTGCCTGGACTCGCAGTGACTATGGCTACACCTTC | CAWTRSDYGYTF
NA | TRBJ1-2 | NA | TRBV5-4 | TGTGCCAGCAGCTTGTGGACTGGGCAGGCTGTGTCAGGCTACACCTTC | CASSLWTGQAVSGYTF
NA | TRBJ1-3 | NA | TRBV27 | TGTGCCAGCAGTTTCACAGGGACTGGAAACACCATATATTTT | CASSFTGTGNTIYF
once | TRBJ1-2 | TRBD1 | TRBV7-2 | TGTGCCAGCAGCCTAAGGGGATCGGGACAGCTTAACTATGGCTACACCTTC | CASSLRGSGQLNYGYTF
NA | TRBJ2-3 | NA | TRBV28 | TGTGCCAGCAGGGGGAGCGGGACTCTACAGGGAGATACGCAGTATTTT | CASRGSGTLQGDTQYF
NA | TRBJ2-5 | NA | TRBV30 | TGTGCCTGGAGTGTAGGGACTGCGTACCAAGAGACCCAGTACTTC | CAWSVGTAYQETQYF
NA | TRBJ1-1 | NA | TRBV2 | TGTGCCAGCGTAGAGACCGGACTACATTTCATGAACACTGAAGCTTTCTTT | CASVETGLHFMNTEAFF
once | TRBJ2-1 | TRBD1 | TRBV7-2 | TGTGCCAGCAGCTTTGGGGGACAGCTACTTAGCTCCTACAATGAGCAGTTCTTC | CASSFGGQLLSSYNEQFF
once | TRBJ1-2 | NA | TRBV7-9 | TGTGCCAGCAGCTTAGCAGGGCCTGCAGGGAATGGCTACACCTTC | CASSLAGPAGNGYTF
NA | TRBJ1-4 | NA | TRBV27 | TGTGCCAGCAGTTTGGGGGGAGAGGGTGAAAAACTGTTTTTT | CASSLGGEGEKLFF
NA | TRBJ1-5 | NA | TRBV19 | TGTGCCAGTAGTTCGACAGGGCCCCAGCATTTT | CASSSTGPQHF
NA | TRBJ1-6 | NA | TRBV19 | TGTGCCAGTTGCTCCGGGGGTTATAATTCACCCCTCCACTTT | CASCSGGYNSPLHF
NA | TRBJ1-4 | NA | TRBV6-5 | TGTGCCAGCAGTCCTCTCGGCGGGGGTGATGAAAAACTGTTTTTT | CASSPLGGGDEKLFF
once | TRBJ2-3 | NA | TRBV7-2 | TGTGCCAGCAGCTTGGCGGGGACCCAGACAGATACGCAGTATTTT | CASSLAGTQTDTQYF
NA | TRBJ1-2 | TRBD1 | TRBV19 | TGTGCCAGTGCAGACAGGGGGATACTTGGCTACACCTTC | CASADRGILGYTF
NA | TRBJ1-2 | NA | TRBV29-1 | TGCAGCGTTGAGGCAATGGCAAACTATGGCTACACCTTC | CSVEAMANYGYTF
NA | TRBJ1-2 | TRBD1 | TRBV6-5 | TGTGCCAGCAGCCTGGGACAGATGAATGGCTACACCTTC | CASSLGQMNGYTF
NA | TRBJ1-3 | NA | TRBV5-1 | TGCGCCAGCAGGCCAGGGGTAACGGGAAACACCATATATTTT | CASRPGVTGNTIYF
few | TRBJ1-5 | TRBD1 | TRBV5-6 | TGTGCCAGCAGCTTGGGGACAGGTAACAATCAGCCCCAGCATTTT | CASSLGTGNNQPQHF
NA | TRBJ2-2 | TRBD1 | TRBV27 | TGTGCCAGCAGCGCCAGGGGGCTACCGAACACCGGGGAGCTGTTTTTT | CASSARGLPNTGELFF
NA | TRBJ2-1 | TRBD2 | TRBV28 | TGTGCCAGCAGCACGGGGGGCAATGAGCAGTTCTTC | CASSTGGNEQFF
NA | TRBJ1-1 | NA | TRBV4-2 | TGTGCCGCGGCGGAAGTGGGGAGCACTGAAGCTTTCTTT | CAAAEVGSTEAFF
NA | TRBJ1-1 | TRBD1 | TRBV18 | TGTGCCAGCTCTTTCGGACAGGCCGCTATTGAAGCTTTCTTT | CASSFGQAAIEAFF
few | TRBJ1-6 | TRBD1 | TRBV5-4 | TGTGCCAGCAGCGCCGGGACAGGGTGGGAACCCCTCCACTTT | CASSAGTGWEPLHF
NA | TRBJ2-1 | TRBD2 | TRBV3-1/TRBV3-2 | TGTGCCAGCAGCCAAGGGGGACTAGCTGGGAATGAGCAGTTCTTC | CASSQGGLAGNEQFF
once | TRBJ1-2 | NA | TRBV6-5 | TGTGCCAGCAGCCAGGACAGCGTTAACTATGGCTACACCTTC | CASSQDSVNYGYTF
NA | TRBJ1-4 | NA | TRBV5-4 | TGTGCCAGCAGCACTGAGAGTACAGGGACCTTTGAAAAACTGTTTTTT | CASSTESTGTFEKLFF
NA | TRBJ1-6 | TRBD1 | TRBV3-1/TRBV3-2 | TGTGCCAGCAGCCAAGGGACAGGTTCTTCACCCCTCCACTTT | CASSQGTGSSPLHF
once | TRBJ1-1 | NA | TRBV9 | TGTGCCAGCAGCGTAGAAGGGTCAGGGAGGGACACTGAAGCTTTCTTT | CASSVEGSGRDTEAFF
NA | TRBJ2-2 | NA | TRBV9 | TGTGCCAGCAGCGTCCGGGGGATGAACACCGGGGAGCTGTTTTTT | CASSVRGMNTGELFF
NA | TRBJ2-7 | TRBD2 | TRBV7-9 | TGTGCCAGCAGCTCTCCTAGCGGGGGGGCCTACGAGCAGTACTTC | CASSSPSGGAYEQYF
NA | TRBJ1-2 | NA | TRBV30 | TGTGCCTGGAGTGAGGGGGTGAATGGCTATGGCTACACCTTC | CAWSEGVNGYGYTF
NA | TRBJ2-7 | TRBD1 | TRBV7-2 | TGTGCCAGCAGCTTTTCGAGACAGGGCTACGAGCAGTACTTC | CASSFSRQGYEQYF
NA | TRBJ1-1 | NA | TRBV5-1 | TGCGCCAGCAGCTTGGAGGATGGGGGCAAAGCTTTCTTT | CASSLEDGGKAFF
NA | TRBJ1-5 | TRBD1 | TRBV6-2/TRBV6-3 | TGTGCCAGCAGTTACGAGGGGGCTAAAAATCAGCCCCAGCATTTT | CASSYEGAKNQPQHF
NA | TRBJ1-6 | TRBD1 | TRBV2 | TGTGCCAGCACGGGACAGGGCAACTCACCCCTCCACTTT | CASTGQGNSPLHF
NA | TRBJ1-3 | NA | TRBV11-3 | TGTGCCACAAGTGCCAGCTCTGGAAACACCATATATTTT | CATSASSGNTIYF
NA | TRBJ2-7 | NA | TRBV6-5 | TGTGCCAGCAGAAGGGGTGGCGAGCAGTACTTC | CASRRGGEQYF
NA | TRBJ1-3 | NA | TRBV7-2 | TGTGCCAGCAGCTTAGGGACAGCCTCTGGAAACACCATATATTTT | CASSLGTASGNTIYF
NA | TRBJ2-2 | NA | TRBV5-6 | TGTGCCAGCAGCTTTAGGGGTACGAACACCGGGGAGCTGTTTTTT | CASSFRGTNTGELFF
NA | TRBJ1-6 | TRBD1 | TRBV5-1 | TGCGCCAGCAGCCTTTCTGACAGGGTAGATTCACCCCTCCACTTT | CASSLSDRVDSPLHF
NA | TRBJ2-3 | NA | TRBV5-1 | TGCGCCAGCAGCGGGAGACCGAGGGTCCTGACCACAGATACGCAGTATTTT | CASSGRPRVLTTDTQYF
NA | TRBJ1-6 | NA | TRBV2 | TGTGCCAGCAGTGTCCGGGTAGGACTCTATAATTCACCCCTCCACTTT | CASSVRVGLYNSPLHF
NA | TRBJ1-2 | NA | TRBV7-2 | TGTGCCAGCAGCTTAGACGTGGGACACACAACCCTAGGGAATGGCTACACCTTC | CASSLDVGHTTLGNGYTF
NA | TRBJ1-1 | NA | TRBV12-3/TRBV12-4 | TGTGCCAGCAGTTTTGGGGGGGCCGCTGAAGCTTTCTTT | CASSFGGAAEAFF
NA | TRBJ2-3 | TRBD1 | TRBV7-8 | TGTGCCAGCAGCCCCGAACTCTCTGCGACAGGGCACACAGATACGCAGTATTTT | CASSPELSATGHTDTQYF
once | TRBJ2-1 | NA | TRBV14 | TGTGCCAGCAGCTCCTATACCACGGTAAGAGGCTATAATGAGCAGTTCTTC | CASSSYTTVRGYNEQFF
few | TRBJ1-1 | NA | TRBV6-2/TRBV6-3 | TGTGCCAGCAACCCCGGTTCGGTTTTGCGGAGCACTGAAGCTTTCTTT | CASNPGSVLRSTEAFF